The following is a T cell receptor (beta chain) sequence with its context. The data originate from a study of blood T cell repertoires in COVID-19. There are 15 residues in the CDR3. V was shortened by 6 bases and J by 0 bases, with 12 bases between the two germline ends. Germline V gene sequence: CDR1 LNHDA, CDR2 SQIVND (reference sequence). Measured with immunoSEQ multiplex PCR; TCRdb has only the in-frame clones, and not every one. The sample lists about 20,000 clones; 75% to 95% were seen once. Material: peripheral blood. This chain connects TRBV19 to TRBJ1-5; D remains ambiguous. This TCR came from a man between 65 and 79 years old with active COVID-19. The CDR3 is CASSAWAYSNQPQHF. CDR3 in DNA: TGTGCCAGTAGCGCCTGGGCCTATAGCAATCAGCCCCAGCATTTT.